One and the same sample provided the 21 T cell receptor beta chains below, sequenced in a study of identical twins. TCRdb re-derived calls from the 5' RACE reads in MiXCR, one entry per CDR3 protein. Of 700,000 or so distinct CDR3 sequences detected, less than 25% appear once; the ten largest clones hold approximately 4.5%. A further study also used this sample, focusing on T cells expressing NK-cell markers.

The sequencing sample was made of PBMCs. These receptors originate from a woman aged 18-29 years in good health.

A few counts support this clonotype. The rearrangement uses TRBV6-5 and TRBJ2-1; 7 nucleotides line up with TRBD2. Germline V gene data show CDR1 as MNHEY and CDR2 as SVGAGI. This CDR3 is 17 amino acids long. Trimming at V came to 3 bases and at J to 4 bases, leaving 12 bases not matched to a gene. The CDR3 nucleotides are TGTGCCAGCAGTTATTTAAGGACGGGCGGGAGTTACAATGAGCAGTTCTTC. Translated, it gives CASSYLRTGGSYNEQFF.

This clonotype was found a few times. The chain employs TRBV20-1 and TRBJ2-3; 8 nucleotides agree with TRBD1. J lost 4 bases, V lost 3 bases, and 6 bases had no gene match. The CDR3 is made up of 14 amino acids. Per germline, CDR1 DFQATT and CDR2 SNEGSKA (reference sequence). CDR3 nucleotides: TGCAGTGCTAGCCGGACAGGGATGGCAGATACGCAGTATTTT. It translates to CSASRTGMADTQYF.

This clonotype was recorded a few times. The chain uses TRBV30 and TRBJ2-2; a weak D match, TRBD2 (6 bases). This CDR3 contains 16 residues. Germline V gene sequence: CDR1 GTSNPN, CDR2 SVGIG (reference sequence). Trimming pared 5 bases from V and 0 bases from J, leaving 16 bases between. The CDR3 is CAWAATGVSNTGELFF. The CDR3 DNA is TGTGCCTGGGCAGCCACGGGGGTCTCGAACACCGGGGAGCTGTTTTTT.

This chain links TRBV9 with TRBJ2-7; 9 bases are shared with TRBD2. Germline assignment: CDR1 SGDLS and CDR2 YYNGEE. V was pared by 2 bases and J by 4 bases, with 7 bases of the junction left unmatched. This CDR3 contains 15 residues. DNA for the CDR3: TGTGCCAGCAGCGTGCTAGCGGGGATTGTATACGAGCAGTACTTC. Translation: CASSVLAGIVYEQYF.

CDR3 bases: TGTGCCAGCAGCTTACTAGTAGACAATGAGCAGTTCTTC. Protein sequence: CASSLLVDNEQFF. The genes are TRBV5-5 and TRBJ2-1; D is possibly TRBD2 (5 bases). CDR3 size: 13 residues. Germline-derived CDR1 and CDR2 are SGHKS and YYEKEE (reference sequence). Trimming cost V 2 bases and J 5 bases, with 8 bases left between them.

Many counts were recorded for this clonotype. V gene TRBV12-3 or TRBV12-4 combines with J gene TRBJ2-1; D is ambiguous. The CDR3 runs 12 residues. V lost 3 bases and J 11 bases, leaving 11 bases between the germline ends. Here the CDR3 DNA reads TGTGCCAGCAGTTTCTCAGATCGTAAGCAGTTCTTC. Translated, it gives CASSFSDRKQFF.

V and J are TRBV6-1 and TRBJ1-2; tentative D call: TRBD1 (5 bases). Germline CDR1 reads MNHNS; CDR2 reads SASEGT. The CDR3 loop spans 13 amino acids. V dropped 6 bases and J dropped 5 bases, with 13 bases sitting between them. The CDR3 coding sequence is TGTGCCAGCAGGGCCCTCGCAGGGTATGGCTACACCTTC. Translation gives CASRALAGYGYTF.

This clonotype was recorded a few times. The chain recombines TRBV7-9 with TRBJ2-1, with D possibly matching TRBD2 (6 bases). V dropped 5 bases and J dropped 5 bases, with 16 bases sitting between them. This CDR3 is 15 amino acids long. Germline V gene lookup returns CDR1 SEHNR and CDR2 FQNEAQ (reference sequence). CDR3: CASSLVGSGNNEQFF. In DNA, the CDR3 is TGTGCCAGCAGCCTCGTGGGTAGCGGCAACAATGAGCAGTTCTTC.

This chain's CDR3 is CAWTTVLNYGYTF. The CDR3 DNA sequence: TGTGCCTGGACCACGGTTTTGAACTATGGCTACACCTTC. The chain joins TRBV30 to TRBJ1-2; unclear D gene. The CDR3 spans 13 residues. CDR1 is GTSNPN, CDR2 SVGIG, per germline (reference sequence). Trimming removed 4 bases from V and 2 bases from J, with 11 bases in between.

This clonotype was recorded many times. This chain connects TRBV12-3 or TRBV12-4 to TRBJ2-1, with TRBD2 matching over 7 bases. CDR3 size: 14 residues. V was pared by 3 bases and J by 3 bases, with 2 bases of the junction left unmatched. CDR3 DNA sequence: TGTGCCAGCAGTTTCGCTAGCGGCTACAATGAGCAGTTCTTC. It encodes CASSFASGYNEQFF.

This clonotype has at least ten counts. The junction departs from the called germline gene at one end, perhaps through a read error. The rearrangement links TRBV5-1 to TRBJ2-1, with 12 bases lining up with TRBD2. This CDR3 is built from 15 residues. The V gene's germline CDR1 is SGHRS and CDR2 YFSETQ. The CDR3, as DNA: TGTGCCAGCAGTTTACTAGCGGGAGGCTACAATGAGCAGTTCTTC. Translating it yields CASSLLAGGYNEQFF.

This clonotype has a handful of counts. The gene calls are TRBV7-9 and TRBJ2-1, with D uncertain. CDR3 length equals 14 residues. Germline V CDR1 and CDR2: SEHNR, FQNEAQ (reference sequence). Trimming removed 5 bases at V and 5 bases at J, with 13 bases between. The CDR3: CASSVPDGNNEQFF. The CDR3 nucleotides read TGTGCCAGCAGCGTCCCCGACGGAAACAATGAGCAGTTCTTC.

V and J are TRBV15 and TRBJ1-1; no reliable D call. Trimming took 2 bases from V and 2 from J, leaving 0 bases between them. The CDR3 is 11 amino acids. Germline V gene lookup returns CDR1 LNHNV and CDR2 YYDKDF (reference sequence). The CDR3 nucleotides read TGTGCCACCAGCAGAAACACTGAAGCTTTCTTT. Protein product: CATSRNTEAFF. The full variable domain, its missing parts supplied by reference TRBV15 and TRBJ1-1, is DAMVIQNPRYQVTQFGKPVTLSCSQTLNHNVMYWYQQKSSQAPKLLFHYYDKDFNNEADTPDNFQSRRPNTSFCFLDIRSPGLGDTAMYLCATSRNTEAFFGQGTRLTVV.

V gene TRBV5-1 combines with J gene TRBJ2-5, with D uncertain. Trimming stripped 0 bases from V and 2 bases from J, with 8 bases between. The CDR3 covers 14 residues. Germline CDR1 is SGHRS and CDR2 is YFSETQ. CDR3 region: CASSLGIRQETQYF. The CDR3 DNA reads TGCGCCAGCAGCTTGGGCATCCGACAAGAGACCCAGTACTTC.

A single count supports this clonotype. V gene TRBV7-2 combines with J gene TRBJ2-6; D is ambiguous. Trimming cost V 2 bases and J 0 bases, with 11 bases left between them. The CDR3 is made up of 17 amino acids. Germline assignment: CDR1 SGHTA and CDR2 FQGNSA. Here the CDR3 reads CASSLYAASSGANVLTF. The CDR3 DNA sequence: TGTGCCAGCAGCTTATACGCTGCCTCCTCTGGGGCCAACGTCCTGACTTTC. Using reference TRBV7-2 and TRBJ2-6 for the parts outside the CDR3, the full variable domain is GAGVSQSPSNKVTEKGKDVELRCDPISGHTALYWYRQSLGQGLEFLIYFQGNSAPDKSGLPSDRFSAERTGGSVSTLTIQRTQQEDSAVYLCASSLYAASSGANVLTFGAGSRLTVL.

This clonotype has ten or more counts. The chain couples TRBV7-9 to TRBJ2-1; 9 nucleotides match TRBD2. Germline V gene lookup returns CDR1 SEHNR and CDR2 FQNEAQ (reference sequence). This CDR3 is 15 amino acids long. The junction had 15 bases not matched to a gene; V was cut back by 5 bases and J by 13 bases. The DNA for the CDR3 is TGTGCCAGCAGCCGTGGACTAGCGCAAACTTCGAAACAGTTCTTC. Protein product: CASSRGLAQTSKQFF.

This clonotype was observed a handful of times. The rearrangement joins TRBV20-1 to TRBJ2-3; no firm D call. The CDR3 consists of 13 residues. The germline V gene has CDR1 DFQATT and CDR2 SNEGSKA (reference sequence). Deletions cut 4 bases from V and 2 bases from J, with 10 bases between. CDR3 nucleotide sequence: TGCAGTGCTACGGCGAGTAACACAGATACGCAGTATTTT. Translating it yields CSATASNTDTQYF.

This chain uses TRBV6-2 or TRBV6-3 with TRBJ2-1; TRBD2 aligns across 7 bases. The V segment lost 4 bases and the J segment 6 bases; nucleotides outside the gene matches: 6. The CDR3 runs 14 residues. Germline V gene lookup returns CDR1 MNHEY and CDR2 SVGEGT. The CDR3 here is CASSFSTSPNEQFF. The CDR3 DNA reads TGTGCCAGCAGTTTTTCGACTAGCCCCAATGAGCAGTTCTTC.

This clonotype was observed a few times. The CDR3 region is CASRGTGGKGELFF. CDR3 nucleotide sequence: TGTGCCAGCAGGGGGACAGGGGGCAAGGGGGAGCTGTTTTTT. This chain uses TRBV3-1 with TRBJ2-2; 12 bases line up with TRBD1. This CDR3 region has 14 residues. J gave up 8 bases and V 6 bases, and 4 bases lay outside the gene matches. Germline assignment: CDR1 LGHDT and CDR2 YNNKEL (reference sequence).

V is TRBV20-1 and J is TRBJ1-5, with D perhaps matching TRBD1 (5 bases). The CDR3 has 13 amino acids. Trimming stripped 0 bases from V and 11 bases from J, with 14 bases between. From germline, CDR1 is DFQATT and CDR2 SNEGSKA (reference sequence). CDR3 sequence: CSARELLLGAQHF. The CDR3 DNA is TGCAGTGCTAGAGAGCTTTTACTAGGGGCCCAGCATTTT.

The chain combines TRBV6-1 with TRBJ2-3, with D perhaps TRBD2 (7 bases). Trimming shortened V by 8 bases and J by 2 bases, and 11 bases separated the two germline ends. CDR1 is MNHNS, CDR2 SASEGT, per germline. The CDR3 is made up of 13 amino acids. This chain's CDR3 is CASGGAYTDTQYF. Written as DNA, the CDR3 is TGTGCCAGCGGGGGGGCCTACACAGATACGCAGTATTTT.